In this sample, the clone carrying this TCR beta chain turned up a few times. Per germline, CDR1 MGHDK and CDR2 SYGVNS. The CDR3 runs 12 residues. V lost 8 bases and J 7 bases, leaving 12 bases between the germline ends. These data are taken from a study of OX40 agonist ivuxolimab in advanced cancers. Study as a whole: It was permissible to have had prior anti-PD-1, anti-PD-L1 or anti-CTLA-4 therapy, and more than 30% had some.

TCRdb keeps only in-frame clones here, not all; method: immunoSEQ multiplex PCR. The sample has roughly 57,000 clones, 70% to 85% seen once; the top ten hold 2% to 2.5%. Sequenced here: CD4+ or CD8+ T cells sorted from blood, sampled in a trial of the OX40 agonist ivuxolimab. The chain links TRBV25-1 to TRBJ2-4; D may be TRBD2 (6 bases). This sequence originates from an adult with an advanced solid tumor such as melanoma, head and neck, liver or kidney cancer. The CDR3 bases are TGTGCCAGCCTAGGAAGCGGGAACATTCAGTACTTC. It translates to CASLGSGNIQYF.